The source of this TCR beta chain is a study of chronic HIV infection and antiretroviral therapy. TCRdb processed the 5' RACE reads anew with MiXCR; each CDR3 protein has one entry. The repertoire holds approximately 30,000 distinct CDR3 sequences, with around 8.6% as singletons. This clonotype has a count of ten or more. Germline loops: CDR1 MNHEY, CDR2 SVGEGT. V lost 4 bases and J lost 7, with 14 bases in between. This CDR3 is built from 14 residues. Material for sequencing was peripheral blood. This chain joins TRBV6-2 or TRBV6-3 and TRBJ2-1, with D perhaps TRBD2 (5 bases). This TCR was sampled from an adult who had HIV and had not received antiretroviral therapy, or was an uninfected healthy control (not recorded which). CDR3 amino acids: CASSWSGIGNEQFF. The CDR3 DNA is TGTGCCAGCAGTTGGTCCGGGATCGGGAATGAGCAGTTCTTC.